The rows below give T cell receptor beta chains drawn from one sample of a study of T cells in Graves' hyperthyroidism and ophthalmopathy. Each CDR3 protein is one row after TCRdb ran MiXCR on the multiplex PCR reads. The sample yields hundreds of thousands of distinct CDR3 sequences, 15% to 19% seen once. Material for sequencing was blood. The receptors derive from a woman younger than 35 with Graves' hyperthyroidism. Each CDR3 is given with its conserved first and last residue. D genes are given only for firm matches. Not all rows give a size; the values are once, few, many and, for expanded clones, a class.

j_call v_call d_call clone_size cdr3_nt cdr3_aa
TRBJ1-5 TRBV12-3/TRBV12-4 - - TGTGCCAGCAGGCCCCACGGGGGTTCCAATCAGCCCCAGCATTTT CASRPHGGSNQPQHF
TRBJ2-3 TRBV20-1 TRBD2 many TGCAGTGCGGCTCCGGGACTAGTTTCCGAGTATTTT CSAAPGLVSEYF
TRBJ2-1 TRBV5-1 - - TGCGCCAGCAGCTTGGCCTCTAGCGGGGGACAGGGCGAGCAGTTCTTC CASSLASSGGQGEQFF
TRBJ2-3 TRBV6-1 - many TGTGCCAGCAGTCTCTATAGGGTAGGGTCTGGTACGCAGTATTTT CASSLYRVGSGTQYF
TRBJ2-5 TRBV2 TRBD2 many TGTGCCAGCAACCCAAGGGGGACTAGCGGGGGGGTGGAGACCCAGTACTTC CASNPRGTSGGVETQYF
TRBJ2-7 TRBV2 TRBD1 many TGTGCCAGCAGTGAAGCGCTTTCAGGGGGAACAGGGGGCAGCTACGAGCAGTACTTC CASSEALSGGTGGSYEQYF
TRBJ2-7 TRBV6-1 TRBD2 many TGTGCCAGCAGGAAGGGAAGACTAGCGGACTCCTACGAGCAGTACTTC CASRKGRLADSYEQYF
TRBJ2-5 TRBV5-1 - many TGCGCCAGCAGCTTGGCCCTTGGTGGCGCGATCAGACGGACCCAGTACTTC CASSLALGGAIRRTQYF
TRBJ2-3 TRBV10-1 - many TGCGCCAGCAGTGAGGGCCCTGATACGCAGTATTTT CASSEGPDTQYF
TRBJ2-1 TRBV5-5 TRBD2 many TGTGCCAGCAGCTTGGTATTCTGGGAGGGGTACAATGAGCAGTTCTTC CASSLVFWEGYNEQFF
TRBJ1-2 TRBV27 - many TGTGCCAGCAGTTTATCGGGGCCCTGGGGCTACACCTTC CASSLSGPWGYTF
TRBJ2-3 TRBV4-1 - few TGCGCCAGCAGCCAAGATTGCGGACAACAAAGGTATACGCAGTATTTT CASSQDCGQQRYTQYF
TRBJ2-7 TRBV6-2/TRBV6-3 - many TGTGCCAGCAGTTATAGCTTTGCTAGGTTTAGGGTCTACGAGCAGTACTTC CASSYSFARFRVYEQYF
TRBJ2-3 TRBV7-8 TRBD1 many TGTGCCAGCAGCTCCCCTCAGCGCGCTTGGGACAGGGAGTCCACAGATACGCAGTATTTT CASSSPQRAWDRESTDTQYF
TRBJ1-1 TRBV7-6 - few TGTGCCAGCAGTCACGGTACAGGACGTGGGACTGAAGCTTTCTTT CASSHGTGRGTEAFF
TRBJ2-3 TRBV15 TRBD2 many TGTGCCACCATATATTCGCGGGAGGGCCTGGATACGCAGTATTTT CATIYSREGLDTQYF
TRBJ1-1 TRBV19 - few TGTGCCACCATAGGGGTGGGTTTTTTCCGAGACACTGAAGCTTTCTTT CATIGVGFFRDTEAFF
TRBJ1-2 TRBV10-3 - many TGTGCCACCGAGGCGGTTGGGTATGGCTACACCTTC CATEAVGYGYTF
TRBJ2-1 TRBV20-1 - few TGCAGTGCTACAGGCGGGGGCGCGCAAAGCAATGAGCAGTTCTTC CSATGGGAQSNEQFF
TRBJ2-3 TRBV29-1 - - TGCAGCGTTGAAGACGATACGCAGTATTTT CSVEDDTQYF